These 8 T cell receptor beta chains share one sample of origin, sequenced in a study of radiotherapy plus CTLA-4 blockade in lung cancer. Repertoires were generated with immunoSEQ multiplex PCR, while TCRdb's copy carries only in-frame clones and drops some. Of about 50,000 clones listed, approximately 85% are singletons. The sequences come from peripheral blood, collected from a patient treated with radiotherapy plus ipilimumab. Receptor source: a human donor with non-small cell lung cancer whose response to radiotherapy plus ipilimumab could not be evaluated.

The J gene is TRBJ2-1, the V gene TRBV14; D is perhaps TRBD1 (5 bases). Between the trimmed V and J ends, which lost 3 bases and 7 bases, there was a span of 10 bases. The CDR3 is 13 residues long. The germline V gene has CDR1 SGHDN and CDR2 FVKESK. The CDR3 sequence: CASSHLGENEQFF. The CDR3 DNA is TGTGCCAGCAGCCATTTAGGGGAAAATGAGCAGTTCTTC.

CDR3 region: CASSRYRDGYTF. Here the CDR3 DNA reads TGTGCCAGCAGCCGATACAGGGATGGCTACACCTTC. The J gene is TRBJ1-2, the V gene TRBV28; weak D call: TRBD1 (6 bases). V gave up 6 bases and J gave up 6 bases, with 11 bases separating them. The CDR3 runs 12 residues. Germline CDR1 is MDHEN and CDR2 is SYDVKM.

This sequence joins TRBV7-9 and TRBJ2-3, with TRBD2 matching over 8 bases. The junction had 15 bases not matched to a gene; V was cut back by 5 bases and J by 2 bases. Germline V lookup: CDR1 SEHNR, CDR2 FQNEAQ (reference sequence). CDR3 size: 18 residues. CDR3 DNA sequence: TGTGCCAGCAGCGAGGGGAAGGTGATAGCGGGAACCACAGATACGCAGTATTTT. It translates to CASSEGKVIAGTTDTQYF.

This chain uses TRBV9 with TRBJ2-1; tentative D call: TRBD2 (5 bases). V lost 4 bases and J 9 bases, leaving 17 bases between the germline ends. In germline, CDR1 is SGDLS, CDR2 YYNGEE. CDR3 length: 14 residues. In DNA form, the CDR3 reads TGTGCCAGCAGCCAATTTCATATTGGGAGTGAGCAGTTCTTC. Its translation: CASSQFHIGSEQFF.

This chain joins TRBV19 and TRBJ1-2; no clear D gene. CDR1 and CDR2 from the germline V gene are LNHDA and SQIVND (reference sequence). The CDR3 length is 11 residues. Trimming stripped 3 bases from V and 12 bases from J, with 11 bases between. Here the CDR3 DNA reads TGTGCCAGTAGTATCGGAGGCATGGACACCTTC. Translating gives CASSIGGMDTF.

By proportion, this clone is medium-sized (0.01 to 0.1%). The genes are TRBV6-1 and TRBJ1-5, with a possible D match to TRBD1 (6 bases). V was shortened by 6 bases and J by 0 bases, with 12 bases between the two germline ends. CDR3 length: 15 amino acids. Germline V gives CDR1 MNHNS, CDR2 SASEGT. This chain's CDR3 is CASRRGTISNQPQHF. The CDR3 DNA reads TGTGCCAGCAGAAGAGGGACAATTAGCAATCAGCCCCAGCATTTT.

The rearrangement uses TRBV5-1 and TRBJ1-1, with D unclear. Trimming removed 1 base at V and 7 bases at J, with 8 bases between. The germline CDR1 and CDR2 sequences are SGHRS and YFSETQ. This CDR3 region has 12 residues. CDR3 sequence reads: CASSLSGSEAFF. The DNA for the CDR3 is TGCGCCAGCAGCTTGAGTGGCAGTGAAGCTTTCTTT.

This clone was counted a few times. The J gene is TRBJ2-1, the V gene TRBV5-8; 13 bases map to TRBD2. There are 15 residues in the CDR3. With V trimmed by 4 bases and J by 6 bases, 4 bases remained unmatched. Germline V gene data show CDR1 as SGHTS and CDR2 as YDEGEE. In DNA, the CDR3 is TGTGCCAGCAGCCAAGGACTAGCGGGAGCCAATGAGCAGTTCTTC. Its translation: CASSQGLAGANEQFF.